This T cell receptor (beta chain) is from a study of CD8 T cells in ankylosing spondylitis (dated by TCRdb to about 2017). General notes on the study: The study set out to find disease-linked TCR variants by profiling T cell receptor beta repertoires in ankylosing spondylitis patients and healthy donors. In total, the full study cohort was made up of about 99 healthy donors and roughly 27 ankylosing spondylitis patients. Peripheral blood was sampled, and synovial fluid was also collected from ankylosing spondylitis patients.

V sheds 4 bases and J sheds 4 bases, leaving 14 bases between their ends. Its CDR3 holds 14 amino acids, cysteine through phenylalanine. The entry retains the CDR3 DNA only, 42 bases that are in frame from base 1. Per the germline V gene, SGHTA is the CDR1 and FQGNSA is the CDR2. This clonotype has a count of ten or more. There is no known antigen for this receptor. No much larger clone is present one base from it, and per-base qualities are unavailable. Here is what the overall study found, with its caveats: Blood from ankylosing spondylitis patients appeared to be characterized by a TCR beta motif composed of under 10 highly homologous amino acid variants. The disease-linked clones were reported as significantly enriched in matched synovial fluid samples from ankylosing spondylitis patients. The disease-linked clones had a CD8+ phenotype and were found at relatively low frequencies in peripheral blood. Some TCR beta motif variants had previously been reported in synovial fluid and blood of reactive arthritis patients, which suggested common disease-initiation mechanisms.

The sample was run on an Illumina HiSeq 2500. TCR beta libraries were prepared by quantitative 5'-RACE with molecular barcodes. As for how the authors treated the data: A new computational method, built on a probabilistic model of VDJ rearrangement, was used to identify disease-linked TCR variants. TCRdb took the public reads, trimmed them with fastp at Q25, ran MiXCR for clone calling and kept in-frame beta chains. Entries are consolidated by CDR3 protein sequence, retaining the most common genes and DNA. What appears here as the V and J calls and clone size reflects TCRdb's work, not the paper's. This sample gives a few hundred thousand distinct CDR3 sequences in total; 8% to 11% of them show up just once. Clones ranked in the top ten supply 20% to 25% of the sample.

The chain is made from TRBV7-2 and TRBJ2-7; the D gene is perhaps TRBD1, from 7 matching bases. Specimen: blood, either unsorted or a sorted T cell fraction (not recorded which). The sequence derives from a male donor with ankylosing spondylitis or in good health (not recorded which). The CDR3 protein sequence reads: CASSYTTGRYEQYF. The DNA sequence is as follows: TGTGCCAGCAGCTACACGACAGGGAGGTACGAGCAGTACTTC.